This T cell receptor beta chain derives from a study of CD8 T cells in ankylosing spondylitis. General study points: Both synovial fluid and blood in reactive arthritis had previously been reported to carry some motif variants. Reportedly, matched ankylosing spondylitis synovial fluid was significantly enriched for disease-linked clones. There was a TCR beta motif, made of several highly homologous variants, that appeared characteristic of ankylosing spondylitis blood. Disease-linked clones displayed a CD8+ phenotype and appeared relatively rarely in peripheral blood.

Germline CDR1 is MGHRA and CDR2 is YSYEKL. The CDR3 sequence is 17 residues long. Deletions cut 1 base from V and 0 bases from J, with 13 bases between. Quantitative 5'-RACE with molecular barcodes was used to make the TCR beta libraries. TCRdb ran MiXCR on the 5' RACE reads and lists one entry per CDR3 protein. Among about 700,000 distinct CDR3 sequences listed, 15% to 20% were seen once. About this clonotype itself: Its antigen remains unidentified.

The TCR comes from a male donor with ankylosing spondylitis. The chain joins TRBV4-1 to TRBJ1-5; no reliable D call. What was sequenced was blood, either unsorted or a sorted T cell fraction (not recorded which). The CDR3 region is CASSQVDMGFSNQPQHF. CDR3 bases: TGCGCCAGCAGCCAAGTCGATATGGGATTTAGCAATCAGCCCCAGCATTTT.